This T cell receptor (beta chain) appears in the sequencing data of a study of blood T cell repertoires in COVID-19. Overall study context: COVID-19 samples, acute and convalescent, were from the United States, Italy and Spain. T cells, B-cell-depleted T cells, or PBMCs supplied cDNA or gDNA.

With respect to this clone: At the DNA level, this CDR3 is encoded by other sequences in the same sample as well.

Per the study methods: Researchers report that nucleated cell counts were estimated from reference gene primer amplification. The repertoire was sequenced with immunoSEQ multiplex PCR; TCRdb's copy has only in-frame clones and lacks some. V and J calls and clone size are those listed in that table; D and trimming were worked out from the DNA. In the table there are 200,000 to 250,000 clones, around 90% of which are singletons. The CDR3 length is 15 residues. Germline values: CDR1 MNHEY, CDR2 SVGEGT. V lost 0 bases to trimming and J lost 4 bases, with 12 bases between them. The sample was peripheral blood. V and J are TRBV6-2 or TRBV6-3 and TRBJ1-1; a weak D match, TRBD1 (6 bases). This receptor was obtained from a woman aged 18-35 years who had recovered from COVID-19. This CDR3 is CASSYSRGGGTEAFF. The DNA of the CDR3 is TGTGCCAGCAGTTACTCTAGGGGAGGGGGCACTGAAGCTTTCTTT.